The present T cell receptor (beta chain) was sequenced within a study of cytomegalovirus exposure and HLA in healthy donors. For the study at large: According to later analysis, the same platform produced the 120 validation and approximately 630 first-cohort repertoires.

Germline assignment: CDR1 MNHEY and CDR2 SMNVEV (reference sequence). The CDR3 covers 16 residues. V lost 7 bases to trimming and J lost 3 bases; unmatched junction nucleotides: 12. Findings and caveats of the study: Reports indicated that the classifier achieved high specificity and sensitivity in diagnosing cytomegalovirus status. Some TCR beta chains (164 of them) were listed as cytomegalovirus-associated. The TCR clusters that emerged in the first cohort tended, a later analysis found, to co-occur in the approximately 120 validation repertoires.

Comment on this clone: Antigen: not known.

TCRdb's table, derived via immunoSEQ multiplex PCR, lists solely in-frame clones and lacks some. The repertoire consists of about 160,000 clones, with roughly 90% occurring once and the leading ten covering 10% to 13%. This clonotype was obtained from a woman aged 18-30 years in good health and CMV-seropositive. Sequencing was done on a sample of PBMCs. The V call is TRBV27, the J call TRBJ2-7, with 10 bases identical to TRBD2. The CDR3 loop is CASTSSGLAGVYEQYF. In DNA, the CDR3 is TGTGCCAGCACCTCATCCGGTCTAGCGGGAGTCTACGAGCAGTACTTC.